The present entry profiles one TCR beta chain with its context. Its antigen is unknown. Described treatment: 15 to 20 received Ad26.COV2.S at low or high dose, single or two shots; 5 received placebo; per-sample allocation not given. Samples were taken on day 63 after the first vaccine or placebo injection. There are 14 residues in the CDR3. Germline V CDR1 and CDR2: MNHEY, SVGAGI. V shed 6 bases, J shed 1 base, and the junction held 4 bases outside the gene matches. This entry is derived from a study of Ad26.COV2.S vaccination and SARS-CoV-2 variants. In the study overall: Intramuscular Ad26.COV2.S doses were given once or twice, 56 days apart.

Measured with immunoSEQ multiplex PCR; TCRdb has only the in-frame clones, and not every one. The sample consists of hundreds of thousands of clones, around 89% of them appearing once. General study points: Reported post-vaccination CD8+ and CD4+ T cell responses to spike showed substantial breadth. Analyses of TCR breadth and depth may have underestimated total T cell responses.

The sequencing used peripheral blood, collected in a trial of Ad26.COV2.S vaccine versus placebo. The V and J genes are TRBV6-5 and TRBJ2-5, with TRBD1 matching over 8 bases. This clonotype originated in a person aged 18-65 years who received the Ad26.COV2.S COVID-19 vaccine or a placebo. The DNA for the CDR3 is TGTGCCAGCAGCAAGGACAGGGCCCAAGAGACCCAGTACTTC. The encoded protein is CASSKDRAQETQYF.